This note documents a single T cell receptor (beta chain) sequence. Its target is unknown. This sample stems from a study of T cells in localized non-small cell lung cancer. General study findings and limits: Of the tissues analyzed, uninvolved adjacent lung showed maximal T cell clonality, greater than tumor. Of the top 100 tumor clones, median approximately 50 were in adjacent lung, 25 to 35 among its top 100.

V shed 5 bases and J shed 2 bases, with 18 bases lying between them. CDR1 is SGHNT and CDR2 is YENEEA in the germline V gene. There are 16 residues in the CDR3. The repertoire was sequenced with immunoSEQ multiplex PCR; TCRdb's copy has only in-frame clones and lacks some. The sample contains about 3,200 clones, 29% of which appear only once. This receptor was obtained from a man aged 40-75 years with stage I lung adenocarcinoma. The chain is built from TRBV11-3 and TRBJ1-2; D gene unclear. The material was lung tumor tissue, obtained before any cancer treatment. This chain's CDR3 is CASSLGGHQLNYGYTF. Written as DNA, the CDR3 is TGTGCCAGCAGCCTTGGAGGTCACCAACTAAACTATGGCTACACCTTC.